These T cell receptor beta chains were read from a single sample in a study of T cells in Graves' hyperthyroidism and ophthalmopathy. TCRdb reprocessed the multiplex PCR reads with MiXCR, giving one entry per CDR3 protein. The data show around 520,000 distinct CDR3 sequences, with roughly 25% seen just once and roughly 12% held by the top ten. Sequenced: blood. The receptor set was obtained from a woman in her twenties or thirties with Graves' ophthalmopathy. Each CDR3 is given with its conserved first and last residue.

J gene: TRBJ1-5; V gene: TRBV20-1; CDR3 protein: CSAPAGGGPQHF
J gene: TRBJ2-5; V gene: TRBV7-2; CDR3 protein: CASSSRVGETQYF
J gene: TRBJ2-2; V gene: TRBV20-1; CDR3 protein: CSASGTTGELFF
J gene: TRBJ1-5; V gene: TRBV29-1; CDR3 protein: CSVSGRGDQPQHF
J gene: TRBJ1-5; V gene: TRBV2; CDR3 protein: CASSAGYNQPQHF
J gene: TRBJ1-1; V gene: TRBV28; CDR3 protein: CASSLTVPGQREAFF
J gene: TRBJ2-4; V gene: TRBV6-1; CDR3 protein: CASSPLDRTAKNIQYF
J gene: TRBJ2-5; V gene: TRBV29-1; CDR3 protein: CSATLETQYF
J gene: TRBJ1-1; V gene: TRBV30; CDR3 protein: CAWTLGGRESFF
J gene: TRBJ1-2; V gene: TRBV6-2/TRBV6-3; CDR3 protein: CASRRLPRDGASNYGYTF
J gene: TRBJ1-1; V gene: TRBV11-1; CDR3 protein: CASSPGQNLNTEAFF
J gene: TRBJ1-3; V gene: TRBV6-5; CDR3 protein: CASSYGLAGENTIYF
J gene: TRBJ1-2; V gene: TRBV6-5; CDR3 protein: CASSPVGREKYGYTF
J gene: TRBJ2-7; V gene: TRBV19; CDR3 protein: CASSMTGFRYEQYF
J gene: TRBJ1-1; V gene: TRBV5-1; CDR3 protein: CASSPRVGPEAFF
J gene: TRBJ1-5; V gene: TRBV4-1; CDR3 protein: CASSQDAWGQKQPQHF
J gene: TRBJ2-4; V gene: TRBV28; CDR3 protein: CASSLISYKNIQYF
J gene: TRBJ2-7; V gene: TRBV11-2; CDR3 protein: CASSFLGGGDEQYF
J gene: TRBJ1-3; V gene: TRBV12-3/TRBV12-4; CDR3 protein: CASSSPGGINTIYF
J gene: TRBJ1-2; V gene: TRBV4-2; CDR3 protein: CASSQSERANYGYTF
J gene: TRBJ2-7; V gene: TRBV11-1; CDR3 protein: CASSQHKGSGEQYF
J gene: TRBJ2-5; V gene: TRBV6-2/TRBV6-3; CDR3 protein: CASSYPHRVSETQYF
J gene: TRBJ1-1; V gene: TRBV12-3/TRBV12-4; CDR3 protein: CASSLYINTEAFF
J gene: TRBJ1-1; V gene: TRBV20-1; CDR3 protein: CSAPPTDRPNTEAFF
J gene: TRBJ1-2; V gene: TRBV28; CDR3 protein: CASSSGRLWGYTF
J gene: TRBJ1-5; V gene: TRBV20-1; CDR3 protein: CSATESYSNQPQHF
J gene: TRBJ2-7; V gene: TRBV5-1; CDR3 protein: CASSWPGRLYEQYF